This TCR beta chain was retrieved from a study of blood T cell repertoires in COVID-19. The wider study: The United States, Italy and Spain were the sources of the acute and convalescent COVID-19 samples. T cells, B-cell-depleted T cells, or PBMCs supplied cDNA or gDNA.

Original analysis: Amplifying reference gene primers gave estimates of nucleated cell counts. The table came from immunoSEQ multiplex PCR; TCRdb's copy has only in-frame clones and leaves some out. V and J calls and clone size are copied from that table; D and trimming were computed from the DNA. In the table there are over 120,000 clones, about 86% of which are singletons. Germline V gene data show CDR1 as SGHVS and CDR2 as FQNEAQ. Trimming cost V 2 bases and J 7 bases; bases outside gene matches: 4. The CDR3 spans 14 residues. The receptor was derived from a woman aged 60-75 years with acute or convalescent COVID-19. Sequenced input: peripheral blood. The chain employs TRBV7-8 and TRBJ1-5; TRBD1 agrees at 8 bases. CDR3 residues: CASSLSGGSQPQHF. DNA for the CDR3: TGTGCCAGCAGCTTATCAGGGGGCAGCCAGCCCCAGCATTTT.